This T cell receptor (beta chain) emerged from a study of OX40 agonist ivuxolimab in advanced cancers. Comments on this clone: The target antigen is unknown.

Assay used: immunoSEQ multiplex PCR; TCRdb lists only in-frame clones, some missing. The sample contains about 110,000 clones, around 90% of which appear only once. Regarding the study as a whole: The average count of expanded clones was higher among CD8+ T cells than among CD4+.

The specimen comprised CD4+ or CD8+ T cells sorted from blood, sampled in a trial of the OX40 agonist ivuxolimab. This clonotype was sampled from an adult with an advanced solid tumor such as melanoma, head and neck, liver or kidney cancer.

CDR3 sequence (DNA): TGTGCCAGCACCCCGACAAGGAGGAACTATGGCTACACCTTC. It yields the protein CASTPTRRNYGYTF. The chain carries TRBV6-5 and TRBJ1-2; D is unclear. Trimming stripped 7 bases from V and 2 bases from J, with 14 bases between. The CDR3 extends over 14 amino acids. Germline CDR1 MNHEY, CDR2 SVGAGI.